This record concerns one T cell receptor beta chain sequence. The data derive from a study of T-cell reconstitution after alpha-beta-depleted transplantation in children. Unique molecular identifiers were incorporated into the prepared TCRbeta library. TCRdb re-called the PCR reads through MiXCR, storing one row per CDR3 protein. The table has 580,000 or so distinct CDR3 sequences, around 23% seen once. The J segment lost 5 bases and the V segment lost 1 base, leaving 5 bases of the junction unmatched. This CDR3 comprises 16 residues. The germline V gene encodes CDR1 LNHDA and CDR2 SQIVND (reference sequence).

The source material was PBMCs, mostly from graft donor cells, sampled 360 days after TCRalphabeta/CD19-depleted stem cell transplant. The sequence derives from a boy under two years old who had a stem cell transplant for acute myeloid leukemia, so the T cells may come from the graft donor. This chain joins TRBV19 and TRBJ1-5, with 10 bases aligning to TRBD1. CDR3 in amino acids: CASSIAGGTGDQPQHF. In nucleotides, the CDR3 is TGTGCCAGTAGTATAGCCGGGGGGACAGGGGATCAGCCCCAGCATTTT. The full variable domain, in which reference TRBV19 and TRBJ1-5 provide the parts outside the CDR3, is DGGITQSPKYLFRKEGQNVTLSCEQNLNHDAMYWYRQDPGQGLRLIYYSQIVNDFQKGDIAEGYSVSREKKESFPLTVTSAQKNPTAFYLCASSIAGGTGDQPQHFGDGTRLSIL.